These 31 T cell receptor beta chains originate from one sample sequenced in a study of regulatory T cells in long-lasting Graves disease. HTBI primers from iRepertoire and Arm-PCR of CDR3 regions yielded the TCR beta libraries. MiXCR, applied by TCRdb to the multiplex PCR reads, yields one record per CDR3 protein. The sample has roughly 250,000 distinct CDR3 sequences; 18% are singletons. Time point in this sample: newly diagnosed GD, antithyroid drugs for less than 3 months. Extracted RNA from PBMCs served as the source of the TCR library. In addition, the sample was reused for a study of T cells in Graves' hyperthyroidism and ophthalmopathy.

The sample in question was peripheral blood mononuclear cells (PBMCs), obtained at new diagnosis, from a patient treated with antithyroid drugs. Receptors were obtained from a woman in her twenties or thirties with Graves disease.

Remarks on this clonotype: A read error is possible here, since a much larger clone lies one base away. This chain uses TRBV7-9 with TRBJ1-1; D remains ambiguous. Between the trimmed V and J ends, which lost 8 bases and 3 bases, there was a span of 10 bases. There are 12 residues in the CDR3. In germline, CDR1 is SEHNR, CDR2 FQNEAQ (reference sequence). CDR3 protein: CASGQAHTEAFF. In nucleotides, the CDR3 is TGTGCCAGCGGCCAAGCTCACACTGAAGCTTTCTTT. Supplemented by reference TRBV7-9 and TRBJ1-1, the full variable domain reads DTGVSQNPRHKITKRGQNVTFRCDPISEHNRLYWYRQTLGQGPEFLTYFQNEAQLEKSRLLSDRFSAERPKGSFSTLEIQRTEQGDSAMYLCASGQAHTEAFFGQGTRLTVV.

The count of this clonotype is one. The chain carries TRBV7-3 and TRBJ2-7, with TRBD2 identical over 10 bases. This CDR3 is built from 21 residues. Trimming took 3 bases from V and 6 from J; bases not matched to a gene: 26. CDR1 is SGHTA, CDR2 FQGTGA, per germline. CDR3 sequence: CASSFEISGGLGYRFLAEQYF. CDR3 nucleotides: TGTGCCAGCAGCTTCGAGATTAGCGGGGGGTTGGGTTATCGGTTTCTCGCCGAGCAGTACTTC.

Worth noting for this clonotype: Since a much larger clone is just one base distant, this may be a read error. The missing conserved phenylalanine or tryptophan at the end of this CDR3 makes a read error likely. The CDR3 nucleotides read TGCAGTGCTAGAAAGGGACAGGCTACCGGCTACGAGCAGTACCTC. Protein product: CSARKGQATGYEQYL. The rearrangement links TRBV20-1 to TRBJ2-7; 8 positions agree with TRBD1. Germline loops: CDR1 DFQATT, CDR2 SNEGSKA (reference sequence). With 2 bases clipped from V and 3 bases from J, the junction kept 9 bases outside the gene matches. CDR3 size: 15 residues.

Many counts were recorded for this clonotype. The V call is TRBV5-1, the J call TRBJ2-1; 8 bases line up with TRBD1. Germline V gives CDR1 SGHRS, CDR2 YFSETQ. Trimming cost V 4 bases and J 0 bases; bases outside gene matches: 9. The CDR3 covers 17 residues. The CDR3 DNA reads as TGCGCCAGCAGCGTGACAGGACAGGGCAACTCCTACAATGAGCAGTTCTTC. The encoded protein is CASSVTGQGNSYNEQFF. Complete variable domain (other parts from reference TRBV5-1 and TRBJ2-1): KAGVTQTPRYLIKTRGQQVTLSCSPISGHRSVSWYQQTPGQGLQFLFEYFSETQRNKGNFPGRFSGRQFSNSRSEMNVSTLELGDSALYLCASSVTGQGNSYNEQFFGPGTRLTVL.

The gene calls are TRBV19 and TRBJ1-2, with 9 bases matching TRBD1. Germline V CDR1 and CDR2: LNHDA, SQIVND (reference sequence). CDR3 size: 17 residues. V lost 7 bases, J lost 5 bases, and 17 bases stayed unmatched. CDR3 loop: CASTILSGTGSVYGYTF. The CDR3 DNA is TGTGCCAGTACCATACTCTCCGGGACAGGGTCGGTTTATGGCTACACCTTC.

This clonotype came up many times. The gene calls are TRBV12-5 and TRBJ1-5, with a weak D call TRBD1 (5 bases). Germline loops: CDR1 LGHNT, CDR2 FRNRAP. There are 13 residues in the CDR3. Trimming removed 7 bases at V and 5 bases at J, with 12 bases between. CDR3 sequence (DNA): TGTGCTAGTGCCCCAGGAGGGGATCAGCCCCAGCATTTT. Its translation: CASAPGGDQPQHF. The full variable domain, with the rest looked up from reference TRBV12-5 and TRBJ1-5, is DARVTQTPRHKVTEMGQEVTMRCQPILGHNTVFWYRQTMMQGLELLAYFRNRAPLDDSGMPKDRFSAEMPDATLATLKIQPSEPRDSAVYFCASAPGGDQPQHFGDGTRLSIL.

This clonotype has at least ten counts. The CDR3 is CASRAGRNYGYTF. The CDR3 DNA reads as TGCGCCAGCCGGGCAGGGCGAAACTATGGCTACACCTTC. This sequence joins TRBV5-1 and TRBJ1-2; TRBD1 is a possible D gene (5 bases). In germline, CDR1 is SGHRS, CDR2 YFSETQ. The CDR3 totals 13 residues. The V end lost 7 bases, the J end lost 2 bases, and 12 bases lay between the germline ends.

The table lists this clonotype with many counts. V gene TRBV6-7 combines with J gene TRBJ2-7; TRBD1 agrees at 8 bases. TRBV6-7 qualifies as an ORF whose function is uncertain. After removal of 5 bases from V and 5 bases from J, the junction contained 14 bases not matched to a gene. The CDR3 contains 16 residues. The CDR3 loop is CASSPTSGRGRNEQYF. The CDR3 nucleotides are TGTGCCAGCAGTCCAACCTCCGGCAGGGGGCGCAACGAGCAGTACTTC.

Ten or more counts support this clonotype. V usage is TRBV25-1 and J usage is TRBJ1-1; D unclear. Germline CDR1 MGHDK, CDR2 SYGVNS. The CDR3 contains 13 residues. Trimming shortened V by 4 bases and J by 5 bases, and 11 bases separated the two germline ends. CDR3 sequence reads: CASSGQFGTEAFF. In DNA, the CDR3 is TGTGCCAGCAGTGGCCAATTTGGAACTGAAGCTTTCTTT.

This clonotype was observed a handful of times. The CDR3 nucleotides are TGCGCCAGCAGCTCCACGAACACTGAAGCTTTCTTT. Translated, it gives CASSSTNTEAFF. The chain employs TRBV5-1 and TRBJ1-1; D gene ambiguous. V was shortened by 3 bases and J by 1 base, with 4 bases between the two germline ends. CDR3 length: 12 residues. Germline CDR1 SGHRS, CDR2 YFSETQ.

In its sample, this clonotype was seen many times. CDR3 nucleotide sequence: TGTGCCAGCAGTGAATGGACAGGTTTCACAGATACGCAGTATTTT. This encodes CASSEWTGFTDTQYF. The V gene is TRBV6-2 or TRBV6-3, the J gene TRBJ2-3; 7 bases line up with TRBD1. The length of the CDR3 is 15 residues. Trimming at V came to 5 bases and at J to 2 bases, leaving 7 bases not matched to a gene. Germline V gives CDR1 MNHEY, CDR2 SVGEGT.

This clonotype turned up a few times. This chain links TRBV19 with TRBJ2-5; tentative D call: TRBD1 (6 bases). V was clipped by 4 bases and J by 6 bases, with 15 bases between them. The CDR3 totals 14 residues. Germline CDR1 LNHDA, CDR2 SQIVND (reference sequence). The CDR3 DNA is TGTGCCAGTAGTAACCCGACAGGTTGGAAGACCCAGTACTTC. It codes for CASSNPTGWKTQYF. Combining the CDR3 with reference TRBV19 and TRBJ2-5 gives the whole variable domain DGGITQSPKYLFRKEGQNVTLSCEQNLNHDAMYWYRQDPGQGLRLIYYSQIVNDFQKGDIAEGYSVSREKKESFPLTVTSAQKNPTAFYLCASSNPTGWKTQYFGPGTRLLVL.

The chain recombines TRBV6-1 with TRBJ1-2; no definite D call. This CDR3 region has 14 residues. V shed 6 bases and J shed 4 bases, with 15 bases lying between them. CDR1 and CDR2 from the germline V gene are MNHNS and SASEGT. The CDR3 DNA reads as TGTGCCAGCAGGACAACACGGGCCCCCTATGGCTACACCTTC. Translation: CASRTTRAPYGYTF.

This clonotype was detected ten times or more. CDR3 residues: CASRSGTSPNTGELFF. Written as DNA, the CDR3 is TGTGCCAGCAGGTCCGGGACTAGCCCCAACACCGGGGAGCTGTTTTTT. The chain is built from TRBV7-2 and TRBJ2-2; 9 positions agree with TRBD2. This CDR3 is 16 amino acids long. CDR1 SGHTA and CDR2 FQGNSA come from the germline V gene. J gave up 2 bases and V 6 bases, and 7 bases lay outside the gene matches.

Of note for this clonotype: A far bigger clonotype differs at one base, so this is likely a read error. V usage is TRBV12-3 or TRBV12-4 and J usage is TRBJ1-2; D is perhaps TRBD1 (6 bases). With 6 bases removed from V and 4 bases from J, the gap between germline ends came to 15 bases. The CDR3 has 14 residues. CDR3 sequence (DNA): TGTGCCAGCAGCCGAGCGGGACACTCCTATGGCTACACCTTC. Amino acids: CASSRAGHSYGYTF.

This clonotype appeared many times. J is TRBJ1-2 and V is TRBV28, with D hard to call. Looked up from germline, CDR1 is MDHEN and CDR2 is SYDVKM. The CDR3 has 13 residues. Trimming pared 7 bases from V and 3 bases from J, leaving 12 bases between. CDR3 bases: TGTGCCAGCACCTCATCGGGAGACTATGGCTACACCTTC. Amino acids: CASTSSGDYGYTF.

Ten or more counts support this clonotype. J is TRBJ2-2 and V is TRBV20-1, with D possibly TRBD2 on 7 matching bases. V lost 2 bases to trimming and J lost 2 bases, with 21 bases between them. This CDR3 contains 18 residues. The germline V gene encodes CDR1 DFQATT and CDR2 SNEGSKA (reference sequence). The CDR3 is CSARTRRGGGSNTGELFF. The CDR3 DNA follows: TGCAGTGCTAGAACCCGACGGGGCGGGGGCTCTAACACCGGGGAGCTGTTTTTT.

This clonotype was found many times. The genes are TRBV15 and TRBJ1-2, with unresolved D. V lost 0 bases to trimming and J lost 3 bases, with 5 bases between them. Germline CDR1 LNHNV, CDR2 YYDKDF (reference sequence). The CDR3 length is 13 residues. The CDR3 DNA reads TGTGCCACCAGCAGAGAGGCAGACTATGGCTACACCTTC. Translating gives CATSREADYGYTF.

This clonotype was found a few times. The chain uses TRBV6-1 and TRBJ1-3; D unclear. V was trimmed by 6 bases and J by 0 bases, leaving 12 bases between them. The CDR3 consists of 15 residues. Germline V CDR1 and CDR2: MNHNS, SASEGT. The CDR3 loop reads CASSPLLSSGNTIYF. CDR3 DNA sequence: TGTGCCAGCAGCCCCCTACTTAGCTCTGGAAACACCATATATTTT.

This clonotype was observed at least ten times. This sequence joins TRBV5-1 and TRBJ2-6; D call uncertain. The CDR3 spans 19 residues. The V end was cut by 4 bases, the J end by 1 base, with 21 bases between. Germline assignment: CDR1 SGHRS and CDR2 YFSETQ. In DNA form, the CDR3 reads TGCGCCAGCAGCGCCGTTAGGGATCTCCTCCCTTCTGGGGCCAACGTCCTGACTTTC. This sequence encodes CASSAVRDLLPSGANVLTF.

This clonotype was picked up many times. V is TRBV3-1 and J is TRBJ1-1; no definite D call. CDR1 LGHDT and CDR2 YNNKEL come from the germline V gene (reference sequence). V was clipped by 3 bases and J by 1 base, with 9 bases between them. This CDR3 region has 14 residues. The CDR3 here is CASSQLSPNTEAFF. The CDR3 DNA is TGTGCCAGCAGCCAGCTGTCCCCGAACACTGAAGCTTTCTTT.

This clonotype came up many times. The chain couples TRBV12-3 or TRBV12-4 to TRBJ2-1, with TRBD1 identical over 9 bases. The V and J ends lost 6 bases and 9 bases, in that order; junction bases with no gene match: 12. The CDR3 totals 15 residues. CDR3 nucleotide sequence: TGTGCCAGCAGCCCTCGGGACAGGGTAGTTGGTGAGCAGTTCTTC. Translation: CASSPRDRVVGEQFF.

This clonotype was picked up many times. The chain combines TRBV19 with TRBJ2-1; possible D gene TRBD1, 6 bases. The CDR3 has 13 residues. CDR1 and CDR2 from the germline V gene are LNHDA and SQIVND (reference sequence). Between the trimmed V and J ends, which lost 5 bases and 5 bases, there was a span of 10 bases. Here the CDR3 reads CASSYYRDNEQFF. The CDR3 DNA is TGTGCCAGTAGTTACTACAGGGACAATGAGCAGTTCTTC.

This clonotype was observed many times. The CDR3 DNA is TGTGCCACCCACCAGGCCAATGAGCAGTTCTTC. As protein: CATHQANEQFF. This chain connects TRBV6-1 to TRBJ2-1; D is unresolved. The CDR3 has 11 residues. Between the trimmed V and J ends, which lost 10 bases and 6 bases, there was a span of 10 bases. CDR1 MNHNS and CDR2 SASEGT come from the germline V gene.

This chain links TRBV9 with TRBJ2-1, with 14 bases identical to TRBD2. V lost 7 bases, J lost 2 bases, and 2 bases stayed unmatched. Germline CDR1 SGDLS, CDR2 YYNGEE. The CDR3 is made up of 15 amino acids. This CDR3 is CASATSGGAYNEQFF. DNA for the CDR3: TGTGCCAGCGCGACTAGCGGGGGGGCCTACAATGAGCAGTTCTTC.

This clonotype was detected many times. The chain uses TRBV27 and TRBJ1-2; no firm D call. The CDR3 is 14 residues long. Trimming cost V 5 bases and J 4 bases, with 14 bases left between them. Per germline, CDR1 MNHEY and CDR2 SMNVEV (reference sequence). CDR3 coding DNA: TGTGCCAGCAGTGATTTTCTGGGCCTCTATGGCTACACCTTC. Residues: CASSDFLGLYGYTF.

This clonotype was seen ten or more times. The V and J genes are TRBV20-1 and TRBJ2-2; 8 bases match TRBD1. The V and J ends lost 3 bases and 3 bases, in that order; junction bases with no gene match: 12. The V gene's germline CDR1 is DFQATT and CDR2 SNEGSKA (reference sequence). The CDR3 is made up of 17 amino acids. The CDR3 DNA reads TGCAGTGCTAGGCCCTCCAGGGGGCGCGGGGACACCGGGGAGCTGTTTTTT. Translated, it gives CSARPSRGRGDTGELFF.

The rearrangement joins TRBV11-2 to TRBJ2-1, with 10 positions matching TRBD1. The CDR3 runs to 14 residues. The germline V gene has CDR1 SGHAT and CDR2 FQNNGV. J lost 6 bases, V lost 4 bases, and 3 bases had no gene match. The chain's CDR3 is CASSYGTGANEQFF. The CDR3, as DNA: TGTGCCAGCAGCTACGGGACAGGGGCCAATGAGCAGTTCTTC. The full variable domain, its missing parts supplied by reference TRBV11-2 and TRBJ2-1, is EAGVAQSPRYKIIEKRQSVAFWCNPISGHATLYWYQQILGQGPKLLIQFQNNGVVDDSQLPKDRFSAERLKGVDSTLKIQPAKLEDSAVYLCASSYGTGANEQFFGPGTRLTVL.

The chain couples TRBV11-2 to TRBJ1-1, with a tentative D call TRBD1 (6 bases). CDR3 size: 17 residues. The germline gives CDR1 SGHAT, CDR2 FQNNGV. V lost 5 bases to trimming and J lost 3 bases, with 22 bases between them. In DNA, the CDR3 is TGTGCCAGCAGCCTGGGGGCTAGCGGGGGGGCGGACACTGAAGCTTTCTTT. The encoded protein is CASSLGASGGADTEAFF.

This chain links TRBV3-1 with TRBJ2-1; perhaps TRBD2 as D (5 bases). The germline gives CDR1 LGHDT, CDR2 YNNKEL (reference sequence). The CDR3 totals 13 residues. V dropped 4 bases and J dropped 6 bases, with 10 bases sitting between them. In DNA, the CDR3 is TGTGCCAGCAGCCGGTCGGCGGGCAATGAGCAGTTCTTC. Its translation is CASSRSAGNEQFF.

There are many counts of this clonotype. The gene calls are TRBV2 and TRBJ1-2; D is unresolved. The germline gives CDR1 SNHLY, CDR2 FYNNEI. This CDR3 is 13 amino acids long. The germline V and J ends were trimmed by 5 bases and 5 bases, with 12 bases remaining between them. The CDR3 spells CASSLGSLYGYTF. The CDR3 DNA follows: TGTGCCAGCAGTTTAGGATCCCTGTATGGCTACACCTTC. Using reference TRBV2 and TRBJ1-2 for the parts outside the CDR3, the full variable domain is EPEVTQTPSHQVTQMGQEVILRCVPISNHLYFYWYRQILGQKVEFLVSFYNNEISEKSEIFDDQFSVERPDGSNFTLKIRSTKLEDSAMYFCASSLGSLYGYTFGSGTRLTVV.